The clone carrying this TCR beta chain was recorded at least ten times. Antigen unknown. Deletions cut 3 bases from V and 4 bases from J, with 10 bases between. From germline, CDR1 is DFQATT and CDR2 SNEGSKA (reference sequence). The CDR3 is 14 residues long. Breast cancer patients provided tissue from their axillary draining lymph nodes. TCRdb ran MiXCR on the multiplex PCR reads and lists one entry per CDR3 protein. The sample records 140,000 to 150,000 distinct CDR3 sequences, about 31% being singletons. This specimen comes from a study of breast tumors, draining lymph nodes, adjacent tissues. Points from the study as a whole: Tumors had less TCR diversity than lymph nodes, more than nontumor tissue.

The sequenced sample consisted of axillary lymph node tissue. This chain joins TRBV20-1 and TRBJ1-6, with a possible D match to TRBD1 (5 bases). The receptor was derived from a female donor with breast cancer. Some clones in this sample may be carry-over from other donors' samples. The CDR3 loop is CSASLGLYNSPLHF. The DNA for the CDR3 is TGCAGTGCTAGTTTGGGACTATATAATTCACCCCTCCACTTT.